Shown below are 3 T cell receptor beta chains from a single sample sequenced in a study of regulatory T cells in long-lasting Graves disease. Library construction for TCR beta used iRepertoire HTBI primers and Arm-PCR of CDR3 regions. Each CDR3 protein is one row after TCRdb ran MiXCR on the multiplex PCR reads. This table has 300,000 to 500,000 distinct CDR3 sequences, 20% appearing once. Time point in this sample: persistent/refractory GD, antithyroid drugs over 5 years with positive TRAb. Isolated PBMC RNA provided the starting material for the TCR library. The sample in question was peripheral blood mononuclear cells (PBMCs), obtained when the disease was refractory, from a patient treated with antithyroid drugs. Every receptor here comes from a female donor with Graves disease.

The rearrangement joins TRBV6-4 to TRBJ1-2; D is uncertain. This CDR3 has 13 amino acids. Germline lookup yields CDR1 MRHNA and CDR2 SNTAGT. The V end lost 6 bases, the J end lost 6 bases, and 14 bases lay between the germline ends. The CDR3 reads CASRESVVDGYTF. The CDR3 coding sequence is TGTGCCAGCAGAGAATCCGTGGTGGATGGCTACACCTTC.

The gene calls are TRBV24-1 and TRBJ1-2; a weak D match, TRBD1 (5 bases). V lost 3 bases and J 2 bases, leaving 15 bases between the germline ends. The CDR3 is 16 amino acids. Per the germline V gene, CDR1 is KGHDR and CDR2 is SFDVKD. CDR3 residues: CATSDPKSRDNYGYTF. The CDR3 nucleotides read TGTGCCACCAGTGATCCAAAATCCCGGGACAACTATGGCTACACCTTC.

Regarding this clonotype: A much larger clone sits a single nucleotide away, making a read error possible. The chain links TRBV29-1 to TRBJ1-2; D is possibly TRBD1 (5 bases). This CDR3 is 13 amino acids long. V shed 6 bases and J shed 3 bases, with 14 bases lying between them. The V gene's germline CDR1 is SQVTM and CDR2 ANQGSEA. The CDR3 region is CSVLGGKDYGYTF. CDR3 nucleotides: TGCAGCGTCTTGGGGGGAAAGGACTATGGCTACACCTTC.